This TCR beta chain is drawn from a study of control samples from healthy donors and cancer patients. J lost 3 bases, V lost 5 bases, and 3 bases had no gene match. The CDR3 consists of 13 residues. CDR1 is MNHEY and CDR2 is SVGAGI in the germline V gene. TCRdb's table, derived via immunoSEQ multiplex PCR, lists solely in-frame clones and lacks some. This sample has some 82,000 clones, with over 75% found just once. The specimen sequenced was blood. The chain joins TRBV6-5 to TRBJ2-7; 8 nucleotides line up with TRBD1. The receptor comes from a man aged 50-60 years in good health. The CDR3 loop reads CASSRDRNYEQYV. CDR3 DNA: TGTGCCAGCAGTAGGGACAGGAACTACGAGCAGTACGTC.